This is a list of T cell receptor beta chains from one sample in a study of blood T cell repertoires in COVID-19. Libraries were prepared by immunoSEQ multiplex PCR; TCRdb keeps only in-frame clonotypes and omits some of them. In the table there are about 62,000 clones, approximately 90% of which are singletons. The sequencing sample was made of peripheral blood. The receptors come from a woman aged 55-69 years with COVID-19, enrolled during active disease. The CDR3 runs from the conserved cysteine through the conserved F or W. The D gene is left open where the match is weak. The size entry is marked missing in some rows and otherwise reads once, few, many or a size class.

TRBV7-9	NA	TRBJ2-7	NA	TGTGCCAGCAGCATGGACACCTCCTACGAGCAGTACTTC	CASSMDTSYEQYF
TRBV6-2/TRBV6-3	TRBD2	TRBJ2-5	NA	TGTGCCAGCAGTCGCGCTAGCGGAGGAGGAGAGACCCAGTACTTC	CASSRASGGGETQYF
TRBV6-5	NA	TRBJ2-2	NA	TGTGCCAGCAAACGTCCGGGTATGGACACCGGGGAGCTGTTTTTT	CASKRPGMDTGELFF
TRBV5-4	TRBD1	TRBJ1-4	NA	TGTGCCAGCAGCTTGTTTCAGGGGGCTGAAAAACTGTTTTTT	CASSLFQGAEKLFF
TRBV20-1	NA	TRBJ1-4	NA	TGCAGTGCCGCCAGAGGTGAAAAACTGTTTTTT	CSAARGEKLFF
TRBV7-9	TRBD1	TRBJ2-7	NA	TGTGCCAGCAGCTCAGGGGGCGGCCAAGCCTACGAGCAGTACTTC	CASSSGGGQAYEQYF
TRBV14	NA	TRBJ2-7	NA	TGTGCCAGCAGCCAAGTGCGAGCAGGTTCGGCGGAGCAGTACTTC	CASSQVRAGSAEQYF
TRBV3-1/TRBV3-2	TRBD1	TRBJ2-5	few	TGTGCCAGCAGGGGACAGGGGGCAAGGGAGACCCAGTACTTC	CASRGQGARETQYF
TRBV7-9	NA	TRBJ2-1	NA	TGTGCCAGCAGCCCAAAAGCGTCCTACAATGAGCAGTTCTTC	CASSPKASYNEQFF
TRBV9	TRBD1	TRBJ2-7	NA	TGTGCCAGCAGCGTAGGTCAGGGGGTGATCTACGAGCAGTACTTC	CASSVGQGVIYEQYF
TRBV27	NA	TRBJ1-1	NA	TGTGCCAGCAGTTTCAACAGTTTCACTGAAGCTTTCTTT	CASSFNSFTEAFF
TRBV7-2	TRBD1	TRBJ2-7	NA	TGTGCCAGCAGCCGGGACAGGATGAGCTCCTACGAGCAGTACTTC	CASSRDRMSSYEQYF
TRBV6-5	NA	TRBJ1-5	NA	TGTGCCAGCAGCCCCTCAGGGAATCAGCCCCAGCATTTT	CASSPSGNQPQHF
TRBV5-1	TRBD1	TRBJ2-1	NA	TGCGCCAGCAGCTCGGGTTGGACAGGGATCAATGAGCAGTTCTTC	CASSSGWTGINEQFF
TRBV7-2	TRBD1	TRBJ1-1	NA	TGTGCCAGCAGCTTAGTCGCCCCGGGACAGGTCACTTTCTTT	CASSLVAPGQVTFF
TRBV14	NA	TRBJ2-5	NA	TGTGCCAGCAGCGCTGGCAGTTTGACCCAGTACTTC	CASSAGSLTQYF
TRBV29-1	TRBD1	TRBJ2-2	NA	TGCAGCGTTGAACCGACAGGGACCACCGGGGAGCTGTTTTTT	CSVEPTGTTGELFF
TRBV28	TRBD1	TRBJ2-1	NA	TGTGCCAGCAGTTTCCTGGGACAGGGAAATGAGCAGTTCTTC	CASSFLGQGNEQFF
TRBV2	TRBD2	TRBJ2-1	few	TGTGCCAGCAACCGGGGGGGAGAGGGCGAGCAGTTCTTC	CASNRGGEGEQFF
TRBV7-3	TRBD2	TRBJ2-3	once	TGTGCCAGCAGCCCTACTAGCGGGAGAACAGATACGCAGTATTTT	CASSPTSGRTDTQYF
TRBV7-2	TRBD2	TRBJ2-7	NA	TGTGCCAGCAGCTTAGTAGCGGGAGGTGTGGTCCACGAGCAGTACTTC	CASSLVAGGVVHEQYF
TRBV3-1/TRBV3-2	NA	TRBJ2-7	NA	TGTGCCAGCAGCCAAGGGGCGGGTTCCTTCTTAGAGCAGTACTTC	CASSQGAGSFLEQYF
TRBV28	TRBD1	TRBJ2-7	NA	TGTGCCAGCCGGACAGGGGGCTACGAGCAGTACTTC	CASRTGGYEQYF
TRBV7-2	NA	TRBJ2-5	NA	TGTGCCAGCAGCTTGTCTGAGACCCAGTACTTC	CASSLSETQYF
TRBV4-2	TRBD1	TRBJ1-5	NA	TGTGCCAGCAGCCAAGATGCTCCCCGGGACAGGGCAGGACAGCCCCAGCATTTT	CASSQDAPRDRAGQPQHF
TRBV7-3	TRBD1	TRBJ1-2	NA	TGTGCCAGCAGCCCCCACAGCCGGGGACAGGGCTACACCTTC	CASSPHSRGQGYTF
TRBV9	NA	TRBJ1-2	NA	TGTGCCAGCAGCGCTGGGTCAGGGGATTATGGCTACACCTTC	CASSAGSGDYGYTF
TRBV6-5	TRBD1	TRBJ1-5	NA	TGTGCCAGCAGACTAGGACAGGGCTCGGTGGGGCCCCAGCATTTT	CASRLGQGSVGPQHF
TRBV7-2	NA	TRBJ2-5	NA	TGTGCCAGCAGCCGGCGGCAGGGTGGGAAGACCCAGTACTTC	CASSRRQGGKTQYF
TRBV6-5	NA	TRBJ2-1	NA	TGTGCCAGCACCTGGGGAGACAATGAGCAGTTCTTC	CASTWGDNEQFF
TRBV6-2/TRBV6-3	NA	TRBJ2-7	NA	TGTGCCAGCAGTCCCCTCAGCGGAGCTTCCTACGAGCAGTACTTC	CASSPLSGASYEQYF
TRBV19	TRBD2	TRBJ2-2	once	TGTGCCAGTAGGCGTGAGGGGAGGGTCACCGGGGAGCTGTTTTTT	CASRREGRVTGELFF
TRBV7-2	NA	TRBJ2-7	NA	TGTGCCAGCAGCTTAAGGGGGGGCTACGAGCAGTACTTC	CASSLRGGYEQYF
TRBV28	TRBD2	TRBJ2-7	NA	TGTGCCAGCAGTTTATTGGTTACGGGACTAGCATCTCCCTACGAGCAGTACTTC	CASSLLVTGLASPYEQYF
TRBV28	TRBD1	TRBJ1-6	once	TGTGCCAGCGTACGGTCGGGACAGGGGCATTCACCCCTCCACTTT	CASVRSGQGHSPLHF
TRBV13	TRBD1	TRBJ1-1	NA	TGTGCCAGCAGCTTTTGGACAGGAAACACTGAAGCTTTCTTT	CASSFWTGNTEAFF
TRBV7-6	TRBD2	TRBJ2-1	NA	TGTGCCAGCAGCTTAGGGCTAGCGGGAGATGTCTACAATGAGCAGTTCTTC	CASSLGLAGDVYNEQFF
TRBV12-3/TRBV12-4	NA	TRBJ1-1	NA	TGTGCCAGCAGAACCGGGGGAGACACTGAAGCTTTCTTT	CASRTGGDTEAFF
TRBV9	NA	TRBJ2-7	NA	TGTGCCAGCAGCGCCTCGGACAGCGGCTACGAGCAGTACTTC	CASSASDSGYEQYF
TRBV5-1	NA	TRBJ2-4	once	TGCGCCAGCAGCTCGAGGAGTAACATTCAGTACTTC	CASSSRSNIQYF
TRBV7-2	NA	TRBJ1-3	NA	TGTGCCAGCAGCTTAGAGTCACAGGGAAACACCATATATTTT	CASSLESQGNTIYF
TRBV19	TRBD2	TRBJ2-2	NA	TGTGCCACCGGGGGGGGACAGAACACCGGGGAGCTGTTTTTT	CATGGGQNTGELFF